Below are 8 T cell receptor beta chains sequenced from a single sample in a study of blood T cell repertoires in COVID-19. Sequencing used immunoSEQ multiplex PCR; TCRdb keeps in-frame clones, though not all of them. In the table there are about 370,000 clones, 85% to 90% of which are singletons. The specimen sequenced was PBMCs or T cells enriched from blood (not recorded which). The receptor source for this set is a man aged 18 to 29 who had recovered from COVID-19.

This clone appeared once. The J gene is TRBJ1-5, the V gene TRBV28, with D perhaps matching TRBD1 (5 bases). The V and J ends lost 5 bases and 0 bases respectively, with 17 bases between them. Per the germline V gene, CDR1 is MDHEN and CDR2 is SYDVKM. The CDR3 consists of 17 residues. CDR3 DNA sequence: TGTGCCAGCAGTCCACCCTCGGCAGGGAATAGCAATCAGCCCCAGCATTTT. This translates into CASSPPSAGNSNQPQHF.

The chain couples TRBV28 to TRBJ1-4, with D possibly matching TRBD1 (6 bases). This CDR3 has 16 amino acids. V lost 4 bases to trimming and J lost 5 bases, with 17 bases between them. Germline V gene sequence: CDR1 MDHEN, CDR2 SYDVKM. CDR3 sequence: CASSSLTGLYNEKLFF. The CDR3 bases are TGTGCCAGCAGTTCCCTTACAGGGTTGTACAATGAAAAACTGTTTTTT.

A word on this clone: The junction does not match germline at one end; this may be a read error. The V and J genes are TRBV18 and TRBJ2-7, with 11 bases identical to TRBD2. This CDR3 is built from 15 residues. The V gene's germline CDR1 is KGHSH and CDR2 LQKENI. The CDR3 sequence: CASSSLAGGYYEQSF. The CDR3 bases are TGTGCCAGCTCAAGTTTAGCGGGGGGGTACTACGAGCAGTCCTTC.

The rearrangement joins TRBV5-1 to TRBJ2-2, with TRBD2 identical over 8 bases. CDR3 size: 16 residues. CDR1 is SGHRS, CDR2 YFSETQ, per germline. With V trimmed by 5 bases and J by 4 bases, 10 bases remained unmatched. CDR3 amino acids: CASSFRGGYGTGELFF. As DNA, the CDR3 is TGCGCCAGCAGTTTTCGGGGGGGCTACGGCACCGGGGAGCTGTTTTTT.

The rearrangement uses TRBV6-6 and TRBJ2-5; TRBD1 matches at 7 bases. This CDR3 is 15 amino acids long. Per germline, CDR1 MNHNY and CDR2 SVGAGI (reference sequence). Germline trimming cut 4 bases from V and 5 bases from J; bases unmatched to any gene: 10. The CDR3 region has the DNA TGTGCCAGCAGTTCACGAGACAGGGTTCACGAGACCCAGTACTTC. Its translation: CASSSRDRVHETQYF.

The rearrangement joins TRBV6-5 to TRBJ2-7; 10 bases are a match to TRBD1. CDR1 is MNHEY, CDR2 SVGAGI, per germline. The junction had 9 bases not matched to a gene; V was cut back by 10 bases and J by 6 bases. The CDR3 is made up of 13 amino acids. CDR3 residues: CATRGTGVPEQYF. DNA for the CDR3: TGTGCCACCCGGGGGACAGGGGTGCCCGAGCAGTACTTC.

V gene TRBV4-2 combines with J gene TRBJ2-1, with D possibly being TRBD2 (6 bases). Germline V CDR1 and CDR2: LGHNA, YNFKEQ. The CDR3 runs 15 residues. The V gene lost 0 bases and the J gene lost 7 bases, with 13 bases spanning the gap. CDR3 bases: TGTGCCAGCAGCCAAGATCCCGGGCGGGGAAATGAGCAGTTCTTC. Translating gives CASSQDPGRGNEQFF.

This clone was found a few times. This sequence joins TRBV6-5 and TRBJ2-7, with 9 bases aligning to TRBD2. The CDR3 runs 14 residues. CDR1 and CDR2 from the germline V gene are MNHEY and SVGAGI. V shed 6 bases and J 7 bases; nucleotides not matched to a gene: 10. The CDR3 region has the DNA TGTGCCAGCAGAATAGCTAGCGGGACTGGGGAGCAGTACTTC. Its translation is CASRIASGTGEQYF.